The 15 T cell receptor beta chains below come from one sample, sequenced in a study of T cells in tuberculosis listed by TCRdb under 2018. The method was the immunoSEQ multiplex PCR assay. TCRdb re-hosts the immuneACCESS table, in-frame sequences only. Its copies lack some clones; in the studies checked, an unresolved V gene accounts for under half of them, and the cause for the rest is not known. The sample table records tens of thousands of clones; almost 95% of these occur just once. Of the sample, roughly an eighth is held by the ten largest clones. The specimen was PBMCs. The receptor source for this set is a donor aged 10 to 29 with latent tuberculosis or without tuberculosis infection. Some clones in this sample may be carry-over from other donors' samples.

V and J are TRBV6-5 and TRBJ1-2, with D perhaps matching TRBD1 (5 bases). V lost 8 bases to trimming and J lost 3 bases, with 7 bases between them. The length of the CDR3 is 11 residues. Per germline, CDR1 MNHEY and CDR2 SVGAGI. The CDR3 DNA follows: TGTGCCAGCGGCAGGGACTATGGCTACACCTTC. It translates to CASGRDYGYTF.

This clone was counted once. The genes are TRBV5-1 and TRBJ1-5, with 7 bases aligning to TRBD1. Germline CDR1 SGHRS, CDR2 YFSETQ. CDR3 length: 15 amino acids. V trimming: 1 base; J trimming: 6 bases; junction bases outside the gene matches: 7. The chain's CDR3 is CASSLNGQVGQPQHF. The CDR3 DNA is TGCGCCAGCAGCTTGAACGGACAGGTGGGTCAGCCCCAGCATTTT.

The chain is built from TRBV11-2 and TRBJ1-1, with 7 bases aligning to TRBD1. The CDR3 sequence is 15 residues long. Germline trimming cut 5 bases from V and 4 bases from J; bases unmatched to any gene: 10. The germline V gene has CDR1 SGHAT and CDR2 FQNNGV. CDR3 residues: CASSPRRTGATEAFF. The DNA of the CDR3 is TGTGCCAGCAGCCCCCGACGAACAGGGGCCACTGAAGCTTTCTTT.

The CDR3 sequence is CATSTDRGYEQYF. The DNA of the CDR3 is TGTGCCACCAGCACGGACAGGGGCTACGAGCAGTACTTC. The V gene is TRBV15, the J gene TRBJ2-7; 9 bases align to TRBD1. CDR3 length: 13 residues. V shed 4 bases and J 3 bases; nucleotides not matched to a gene: 1. From germline, CDR1 is LNHNV and CDR2 YYDKDF (reference sequence).

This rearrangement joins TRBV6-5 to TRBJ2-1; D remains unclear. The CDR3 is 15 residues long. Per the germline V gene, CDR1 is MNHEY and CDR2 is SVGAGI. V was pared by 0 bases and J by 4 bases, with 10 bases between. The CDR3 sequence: CASSYSFSLYNEQFF. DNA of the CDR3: TGTGCCAGCAGTTACTCTTTTAGTTTATACAATGAGCAGTTCTTC.

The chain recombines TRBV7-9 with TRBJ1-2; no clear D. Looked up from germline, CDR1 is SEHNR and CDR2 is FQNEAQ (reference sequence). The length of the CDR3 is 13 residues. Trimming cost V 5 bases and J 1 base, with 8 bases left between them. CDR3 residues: CASSPLYNYGYTF. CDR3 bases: TGTGCCAGCAGCCCCTTATATAACTATGGCTACACCTTC.

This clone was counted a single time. The CDR3 nucleotides are TGCGCCAGCAGCTTGAGGCCTAGCGGTATCACAGATACGCAGTATTTT. This codes for CASSLRPSGITDTQYF. The gene calls are TRBV5-1 and TRBJ2-3; 7 nucleotides align to TRBD2. This CDR3 region has 16 residues. Germline-derived CDR1 and CDR2 are SGHRS and YFSETQ. V gave up 1 base and J gave up 2 bases; unmatched junction bases: 7.

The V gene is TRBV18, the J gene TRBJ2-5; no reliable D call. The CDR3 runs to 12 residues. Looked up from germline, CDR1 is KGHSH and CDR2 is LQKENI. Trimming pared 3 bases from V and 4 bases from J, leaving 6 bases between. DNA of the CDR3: TGTGCCAGCTCACCCCTCCGAGAGACCCAGTACTTC. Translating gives CASSPLRETQYF.

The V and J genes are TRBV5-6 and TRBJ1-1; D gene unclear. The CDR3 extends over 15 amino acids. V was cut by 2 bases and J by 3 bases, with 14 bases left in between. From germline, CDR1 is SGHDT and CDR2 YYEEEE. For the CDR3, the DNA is TGTGCCAGCAGCTTCCGGGGAAAGAGGGACACTGAAGCTTTCTTT. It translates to CASSFRGKRDTEAFF. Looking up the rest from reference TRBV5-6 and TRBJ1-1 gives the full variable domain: DAGVTQSPTHLIKTRGQQVTLRCSPKSGHDTVSWYQQALGQGPQFIFQYYEEEERQRGNFPDRFSGHQFPNYSSELNVNALLLGDSALYLCASSFRGKRDTEAFFGQGTRLTVV.

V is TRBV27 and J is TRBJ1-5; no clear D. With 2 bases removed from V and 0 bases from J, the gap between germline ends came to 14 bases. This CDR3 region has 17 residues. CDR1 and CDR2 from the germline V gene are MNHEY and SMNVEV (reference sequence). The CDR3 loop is CASSLRAGSHSNQPQHF. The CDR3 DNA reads TGTGCCAGCAGTTTACGCGCCGGGAGTCATAGCAATCAGCCCCAGCATTTT.

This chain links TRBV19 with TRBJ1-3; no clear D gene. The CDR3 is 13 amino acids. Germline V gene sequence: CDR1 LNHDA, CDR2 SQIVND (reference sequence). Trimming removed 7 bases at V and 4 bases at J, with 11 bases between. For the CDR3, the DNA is TGTGCCAGTACTCACGGTTCCGGAAACACCATATATTTT. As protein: CASTHGSGNTIYF.

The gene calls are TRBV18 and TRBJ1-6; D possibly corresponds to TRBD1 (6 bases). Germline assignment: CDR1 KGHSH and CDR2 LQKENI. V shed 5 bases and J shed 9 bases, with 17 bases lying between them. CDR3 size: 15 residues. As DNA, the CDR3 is TGTGCCAGCTCAATGGACAGAAACACGATTTCACCCCTCCACTTT. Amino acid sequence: CASSMDRNTISPLHF.

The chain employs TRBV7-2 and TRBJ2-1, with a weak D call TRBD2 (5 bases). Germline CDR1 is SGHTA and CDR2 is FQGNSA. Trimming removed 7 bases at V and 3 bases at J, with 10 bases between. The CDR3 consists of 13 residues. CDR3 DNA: TGTGCCAGCACCAGGACTGACTACAATGAGCAGTTCTTC. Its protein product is CASTRTDYNEQFF.

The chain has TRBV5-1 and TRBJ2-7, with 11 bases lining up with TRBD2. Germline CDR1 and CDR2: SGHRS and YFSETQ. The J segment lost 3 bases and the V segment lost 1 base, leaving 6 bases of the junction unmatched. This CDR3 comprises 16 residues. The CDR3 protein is CASSLLAGGSFYEQYV. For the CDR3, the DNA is TGCGCCAGCAGCTTGCTAGCGGGGGGCTCCTTCTACGAGCAGTACGTC.

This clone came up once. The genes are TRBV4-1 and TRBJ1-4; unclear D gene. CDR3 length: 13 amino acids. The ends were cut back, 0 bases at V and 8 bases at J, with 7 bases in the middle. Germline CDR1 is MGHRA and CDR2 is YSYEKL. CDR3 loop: CASSQDQREKLFF. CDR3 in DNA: TGCGCCAGCAGCCAAGATCAGAGGGAAAAACTGTTTTTT.